These 15 T cell receptor beta chains were sequenced from one sample in a study of T cell responses to AZD1222 COVID-19 vaccine. The repertoire was sequenced with immunoSEQ multiplex PCR; TCRdb's copy has only in-frame clones and lacks some. The sample lists over 200,000 clones; less than 95% were seen once. Source: peripheral blood, taken 28 days after the second dose of the MenACWY control vaccine. Source of these receptors: an adult who received the MenACWY meningococcal vaccine as a control.

J is TRBJ2-7 and V is TRBV27; the D gene could be TRBD1 or TRBD2 (5 bases each). This CDR3 spans 14 amino acids. Per the germline V gene, CDR1 is MNHEY and CDR2 is SMNVEV (reference sequence). Trimming stripped 5 bases from V and 4 bases from J, with 15 bases between. The CDR3 nucleotides read TGTGCCAGCAGTCAATCGGGACGGACATACGAGCAGTACTTC. This codes for CASSQSGRTYEQYF.

This clone was observed a single time. CDR3 DNA: TGTGCCAGCAGCTCTACCGGGCCAGATTCACCCCTCCACTTT. Protein sequence: CASSSTGPDSPLHF. The V and J genes are TRBV7-2 and TRBJ1-6, with D unresolved. Deletions cut 4 bases from V and 8 bases from J, with 12 bases between. The CDR3 totals 14 residues. Germline assignment: CDR1 SGHTA and CDR2 FQGNSA.

J is TRBJ2-5 and V is TRBV2; no definite D call. The CDR3 totals 10 residues. V was cut by 6 bases and J by 12 bases, with 11 bases left in between. Germline loops: CDR1 SNHLY, CDR2 FYNNEI. CDR3 sequence reads: CASSLKQKYF. DNA of the CDR3: TGTGCCAGCAGCTTGAAACAAAAGTACTTC.

This chain uses TRBV2 with TRBJ2-5; 7 bases align to TRBD2. This CDR3 is 15 amino acids long. Unmatched junction bases numbered 8, after V lost 3 bases and J lost 4 bases. Germline V gene sequence: CDR1 SNHLY, CDR2 FYNNEI. This CDR3 is CASSDRGREIETQYF. The CDR3 region has the DNA TGTGCCAGCAGTGATCGCGGGCGGGAGATAGAGACCCAGTACTTC.

This clone is a singleton in its sample. The chain recombines TRBV7-8 with TRBJ2-5, with 7 bases identical to TRBD1. After removal of 2 bases from V and 5 bases from J, the junction contained 5 bases not matched to a gene. The CDR3 has 14 residues. CDR1 SGHVS and CDR2 FQNEAQ come from the germline V gene. CDR3 sequence: CASSLNRGYETQYF. CDR3 coding DNA: TGTGCCAGCAGCTTAAACAGGGGATACGAGACCCAGTACTTC.

The chain is built from TRBV7-3 and TRBJ2-5; the D gene is possibly TRBD1 (6 bases). The germline CDR1 and CDR2 sequences are SGHTA and FQGTGA. This CDR3 spans 13 amino acids. Between the trimmed V and J ends, which lost 5 bases and 5 bases, there was a span of 12 bases. The CDR3 sequence is CASSPSQGETQYF. The DNA of the CDR3 is TGTGCCAGCAGCCCCTCCCAGGGGGAGACCCAGTACTTC.

V is TRBV9 and J is TRBJ2-7; D might be TRBD2 (6 bases). The V end was cut by 2 bases, the J end by 7 bases, with 13 bases between. The CDR3 is 13 amino acids. Germline V gene data show CDR1 as SGDLS and CDR2 as YYNGEE. The CDR3 protein is CASSVGLAREQYF. CDR3 nucleotides: TGTGCCAGCAGCGTTGGGCTAGCGCGGGAGCAGTACTTC.

This chain joins TRBV5-1 and TRBJ2-2; D is tentatively TRBD1 or TRBD2 (5 bases each). The V and J ends lost 4 bases and 6 bases respectively, with 22 bases between them. The CDR3 sequence is 17 residues long. Germline-derived CDR1 and CDR2 are SGHRS and YFSETQ. CDR3 bases: TGCGCCAGCAGCGCGCCCTGGGACCGTCAACCTTCCGGGGAGCTGTTTTTT. Protein: CASSAPWDRQPSGELFF. The full variable domain, with the rest looked up from reference TRBV5-1 and TRBJ2-2, is KAGVTQTPRYLIKTRGQQVTLSCSPISGHRSVSWYQQTPGQGLQFLFEYFSETQRNKGNFPGRFSGRQFSNSRSEMNVSTLELGDSALYLCASSAPWDRQPSGELFFGEGSRLTVL.

The V and J genes are TRBV28 and TRBJ1-5; 8 nucleotides agree with TRBD1. Trimming took 3 bases from V and 2 from J; bases not matched to a gene: 3. This CDR3 is 15 amino acids long. Per germline, CDR1 MDHEN and CDR2 SYDVKM. CDR3 in DNA: TGTGCCAGCAGTTTCTCGGGACAGGGCAATCAGCCCCAGCATTTT. Its translation: CASSFSGQGNQPQHF. The complete variable domain, with remaining parts taken from reference TRBV28 and TRBJ1-5, reads DVKVTQSSRYLVKRTGEKVFLECVQDMDHENMFWYRQDPGLGLRLIYFSYDVKMKEKGDIPEGYSVSREKKERFSLILESASTNQTSMYLCASSFSGQGNQPQHFGDGTRLSIL.

The chain employs TRBV7-2 and TRBJ2-2; TRBD1 is a possible D gene (6 bases). In germline, CDR1 is SGHTA, CDR2 FQGNSA. V was clipped by 4 bases and J by 4 bases, with 10 bases between them. This CDR3 comprises 14 residues. The CDR3 sequence: CASSSGVSTGELFF. In DNA form, the CDR3 reads TGTGCCAGCAGCTCAGGGGTTAGCACCGGGGAGCTGTTTTTT.

J is TRBJ1-2 and V is TRBV28; the D is unclear. In germline, CDR1 is MDHEN, CDR2 SYDVKM. V shed 9 bases and J shed 0 bases, with 11 bases lying between them. This CDR3 spans 13 amino acids. The CDR3 here is CASRESSNYGYTF. The CDR3 coding sequence is TGTGCCAGTCGGGAGTCCTCTAACTATGGCTACACCTTC.

The V call is TRBV28, the J call TRBJ1-4, with TRBD1 as a possible D gene (6 bases). The CDR3 runs to 15 residues. V lost 3 bases to trimming and J lost 3 bases, with 11 bases between them. Germline CDR1 and CDR2: MDHEN and SYDVKM. CDR3 coding DNA: TGTGCCAGCAGTTTGACGGCAGGGGCTAATGAAAAACTGTTTTTT. Amino acid sequence: CASSLTAGANEKLFF.

The chain is built from TRBV18 and TRBJ1-2; D is unresolved. This CDR3 has 14 amino acids. The germline CDR1 and CDR2 sequences are KGHSH and LQKENI. Between the trimmed V and J ends, which lost 0 bases and 8 bases, there was a span of 13 bases. CDR3 sequence: CASSPPPGMRGYTF. The CDR3 coding sequence is TGTGCCAGCTCACCACCGCCGGGAATGCGGGGCTACACCTTC.

V is TRBV6-5 and J is TRBJ2-4; 7 bases fit TRBD2. CDR1 is MNHEY and CDR2 is SVGAGI in the germline V gene. Trimming removed 11 bases from V and 0 bases from J; junction bases left unmatched: 7. This CDR3 is 14 amino acids long. CDR3 bases: TGTGCCTGCGGCGGGGGAATAGCCAAAAACATTCAGTACTTC. Translating it yields CACGGGIAKNIQYF.

The V call is TRBV7-2, the J call TRBJ1-2; 7 bases agree with TRBD1. J was trimmed by 4 bases and V by 3 bases; bases with no gene match: 5. From germline, CDR1 is SGHTA and CDR2 FQGNSA. This CDR3 comprises 14 residues. CDR3 sequence reads: CASSFLAGGYGYTF. The CDR3 DNA sequence: TGTGCCAGCAGCTTCTTAGCAGGGGGCTATGGCTACACCTTC.